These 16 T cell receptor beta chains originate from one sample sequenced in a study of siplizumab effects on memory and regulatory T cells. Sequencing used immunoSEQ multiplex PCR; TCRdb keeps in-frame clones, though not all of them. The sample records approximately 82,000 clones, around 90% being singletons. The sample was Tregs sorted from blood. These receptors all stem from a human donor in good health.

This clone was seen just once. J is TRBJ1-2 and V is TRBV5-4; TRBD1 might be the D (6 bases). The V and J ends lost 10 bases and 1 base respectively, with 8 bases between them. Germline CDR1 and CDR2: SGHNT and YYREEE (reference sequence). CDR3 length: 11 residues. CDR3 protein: CAGGGNYGYTF. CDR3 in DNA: TGTGCCGGGGGCGGTAACTATGGCTACACCTTC.

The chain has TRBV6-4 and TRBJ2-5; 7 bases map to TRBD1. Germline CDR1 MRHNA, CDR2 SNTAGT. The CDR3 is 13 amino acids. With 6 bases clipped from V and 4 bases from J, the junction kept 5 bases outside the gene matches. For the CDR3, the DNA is TGTGCCAGCAGCGCAGGGGGTGGAGAGACCCAGTACTTC. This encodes CASSAGGGETQYF.

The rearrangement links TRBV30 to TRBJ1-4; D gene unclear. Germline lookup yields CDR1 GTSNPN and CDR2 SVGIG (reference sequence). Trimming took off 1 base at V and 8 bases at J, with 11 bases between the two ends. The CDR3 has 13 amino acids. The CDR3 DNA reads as TGTGCCTGGAGTGATACAATTAGGGAAAAACTGTTTTTT. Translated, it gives CAWSDTIREKLFF.

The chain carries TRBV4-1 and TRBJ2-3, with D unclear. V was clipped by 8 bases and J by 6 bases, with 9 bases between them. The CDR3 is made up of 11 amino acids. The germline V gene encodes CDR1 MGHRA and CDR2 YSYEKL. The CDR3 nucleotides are TGCGCCAGCCGAGAGAGGGATACGCAGTATTTT. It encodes CASRERDTQYF.

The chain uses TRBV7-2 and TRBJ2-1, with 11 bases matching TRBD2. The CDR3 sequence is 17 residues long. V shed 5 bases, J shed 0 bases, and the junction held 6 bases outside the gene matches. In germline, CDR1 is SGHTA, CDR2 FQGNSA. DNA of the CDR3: TGTGCCAGCAGCCTCGGACTAGCGGGTTTCTCCTACAATGAGCAGTTCTTC. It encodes CASSLGLAGFSYNEQFF.

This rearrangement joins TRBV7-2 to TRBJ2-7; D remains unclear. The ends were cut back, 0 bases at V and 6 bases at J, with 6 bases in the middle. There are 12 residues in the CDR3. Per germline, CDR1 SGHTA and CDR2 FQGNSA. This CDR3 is CASSLARSEQYF. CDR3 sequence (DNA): TGTGCCAGCAGCTTAGCTCGGAGCGAGCAGTACTTC.

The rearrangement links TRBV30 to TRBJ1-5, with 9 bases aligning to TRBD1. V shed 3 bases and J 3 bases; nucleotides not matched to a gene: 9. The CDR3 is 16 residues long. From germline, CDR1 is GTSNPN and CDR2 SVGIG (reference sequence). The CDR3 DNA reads TGTGCCTGGAGCACCGGGACAGGGATCTCCAATCAGCCCCAGCATTTT. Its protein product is CAWSTGTGISNQPQHF.

CDR3 sequence reads: CASSAGTSEYF. For the CDR3, the DNA is TGTGCCAGCAGCGCGGGGACCAGCGAGTACTTC. The chain links TRBV6-6 to TRBJ2-7, with D possibly matching TRBD2 (6 bases). The CDR3 is 11 residues long. Germline-derived CDR1 and CDR2 are MNHNY and SVGAGI (reference sequence). V dropped 6 bases and J dropped 11 bases, with 14 bases sitting between them.

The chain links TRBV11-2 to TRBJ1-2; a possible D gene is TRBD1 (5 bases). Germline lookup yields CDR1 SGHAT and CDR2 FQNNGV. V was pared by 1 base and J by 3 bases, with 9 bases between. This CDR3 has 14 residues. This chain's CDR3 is CASSLGRVDYGYTF. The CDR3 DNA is TGTGCCAGCAGCTTAGGCAGGGTGGACTATGGCTACACCTTC.

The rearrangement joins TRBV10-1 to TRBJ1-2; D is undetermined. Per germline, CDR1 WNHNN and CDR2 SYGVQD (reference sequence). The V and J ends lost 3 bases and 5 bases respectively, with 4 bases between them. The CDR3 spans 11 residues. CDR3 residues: CASSDQYGYTF. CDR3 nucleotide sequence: TGCGCCAGCAGTGATCAGTATGGCTACACCTTC.

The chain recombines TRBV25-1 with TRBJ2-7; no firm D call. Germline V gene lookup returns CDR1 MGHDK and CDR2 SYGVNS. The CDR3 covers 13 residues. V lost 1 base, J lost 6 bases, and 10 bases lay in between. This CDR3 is CASSELMVREQYF. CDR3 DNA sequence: TGTGCCAGCAGTGAATTAATGGTCCGCGAGCAGTACTTC.

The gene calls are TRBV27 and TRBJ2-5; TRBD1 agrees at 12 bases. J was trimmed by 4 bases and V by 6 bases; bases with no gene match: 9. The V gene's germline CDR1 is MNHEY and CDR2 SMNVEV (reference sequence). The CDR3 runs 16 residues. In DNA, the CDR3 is TGTGCCAGCAGCCCAGGGGACAGGGGGCTTTCAGAGACCCAGTACTTC. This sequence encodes CASSPGDRGLSETQYF.

CDR3 nucleotide sequence: TGTGCCAGCAGCGTATACGGGACAGGGCATTCACCCCTCCACTTT. This sequence encodes CASSVYGTGHSPLHF. This chain links TRBV9 with TRBJ1-6, with TRBD1 matching over 9 bases. The germline V gene has CDR1 SGDLS and CDR2 YYNGEE. This CDR3 is 15 amino acids long. V dropped 1 base and J dropped 8; count of bases not matched to a gene: 4.

The CDR3 loop is CASGSPSGVPYNEQFF. In DNA, the CDR3 is TGTGCTAGTGGTTCACCTAGCGGGGTACCCTACAATGAGCAGTTCTTC. The rearrangement uses TRBV12-5 and TRBJ2-1; 9 bases fit TRBD2. This CDR3 is 16 amino acids long. V gave up 4 bases and J gave up 2 bases; unmatched junction bases: 6. Germline lookup yields CDR1 LGHNT and CDR2 FRNRAP.

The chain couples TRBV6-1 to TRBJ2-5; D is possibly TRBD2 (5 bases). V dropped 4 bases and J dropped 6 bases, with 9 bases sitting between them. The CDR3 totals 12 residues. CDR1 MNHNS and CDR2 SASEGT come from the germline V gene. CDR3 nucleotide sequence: TGTGCCAGCAGTGGTAACGGGAAGACCCAGTACTTC. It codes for CASSGNGKTQYF.

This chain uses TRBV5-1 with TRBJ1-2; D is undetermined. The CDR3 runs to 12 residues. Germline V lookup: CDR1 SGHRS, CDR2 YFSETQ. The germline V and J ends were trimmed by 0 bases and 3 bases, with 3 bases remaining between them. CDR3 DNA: TGCGCCAGCAGCTTGGCGGACTATGGCTACACCTTC. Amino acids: CASSLADYGYTF.